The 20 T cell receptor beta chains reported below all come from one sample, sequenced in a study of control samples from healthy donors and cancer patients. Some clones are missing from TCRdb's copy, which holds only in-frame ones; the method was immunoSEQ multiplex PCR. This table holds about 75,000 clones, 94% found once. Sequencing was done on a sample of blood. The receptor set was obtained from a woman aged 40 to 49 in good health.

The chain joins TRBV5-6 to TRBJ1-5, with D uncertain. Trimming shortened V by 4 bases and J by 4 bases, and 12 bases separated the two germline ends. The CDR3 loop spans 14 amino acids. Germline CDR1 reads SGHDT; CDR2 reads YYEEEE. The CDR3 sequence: CASSKTWSNQPQHF. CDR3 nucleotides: TGTGCCAGCAGCAAGACATGGAGTAATCAGCCCCAGCATTTT.

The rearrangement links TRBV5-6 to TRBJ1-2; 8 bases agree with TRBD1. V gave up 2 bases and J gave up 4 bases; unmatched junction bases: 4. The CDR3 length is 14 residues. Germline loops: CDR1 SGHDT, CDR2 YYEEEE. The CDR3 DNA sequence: TGTGCCAGCAGCTTTGGGACAGGTTTCTATGGCTACACCTTC. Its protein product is CASSFGTGFYGYTF.

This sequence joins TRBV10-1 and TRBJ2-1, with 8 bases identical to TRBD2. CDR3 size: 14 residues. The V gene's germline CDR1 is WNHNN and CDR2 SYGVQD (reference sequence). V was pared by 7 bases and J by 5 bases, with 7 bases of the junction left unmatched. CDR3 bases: TGCGCCAGCAACGAGCGGGGGCAGGACAATGAGCAGTTCTTC. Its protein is CASNERGQDNEQFF.

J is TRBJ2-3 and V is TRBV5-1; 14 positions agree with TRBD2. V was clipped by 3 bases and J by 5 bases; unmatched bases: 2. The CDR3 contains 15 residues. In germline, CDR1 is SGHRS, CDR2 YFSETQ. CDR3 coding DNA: TGCGCCAGCAGCTCCGGGACTAGCGGGAGAGATACGCAGTATTTT. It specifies CASSSGTSGRDTQYF. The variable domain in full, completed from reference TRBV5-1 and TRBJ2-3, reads KAGVTQTPRYLIKTRGQQVTLSCSPISGHRSVSWYQQTPGQGLQFLFEYFSETQRNKGNFPGRFSGRQFSNSRSEMNVSTLELGDSALYLCASSSGTSGRDTQYFGPGTRLTVL.

CDR3 bases: TGTGCCAGTAGTAGGTACGCGGTGGGTCCAAAGAACACCGGGGAGCTGTTTTTT. It translates to CASSRYAVGPKNTGELFF. The J gene is TRBJ2-2, the V gene TRBV19, with no clear D. This CDR3 comprises 18 residues. In germline, CDR1 is LNHDA, CDR2 SQIVND (reference sequence). Trimming left V 4 bases short and J 1 base short, with 19 bases between.

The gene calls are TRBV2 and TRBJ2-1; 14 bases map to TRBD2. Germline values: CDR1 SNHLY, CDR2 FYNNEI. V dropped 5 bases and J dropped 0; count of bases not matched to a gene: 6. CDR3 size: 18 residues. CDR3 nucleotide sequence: TGTGCCAGCAGTAGTGGACTAGCGGGGGGCCGCTCCTACAATGAGCAGTTCTTC. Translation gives CASSSGLAGGRSYNEQFF.

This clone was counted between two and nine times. CDR3 nucleotides: TGCGCCAGCAGCTTGTCGTCAGGGAGCGGCTACGAGCAGTACTTC. This translates into CASSLSSGSGYEQYF. V is TRBV5-1 and J is TRBJ2-7; the D gene could be TRBD1 or TRBD2 (5 bases each). Trimming removed 1 base from V and 3 bases from J, with 14 bases in between. The CDR3 extends over 15 amino acids. In germline, CDR1 is SGHRS, CDR2 YFSETQ.

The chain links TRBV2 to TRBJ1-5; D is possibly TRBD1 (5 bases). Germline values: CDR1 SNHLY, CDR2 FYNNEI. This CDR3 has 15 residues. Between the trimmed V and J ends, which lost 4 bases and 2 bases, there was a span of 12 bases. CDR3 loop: CASSGQGLGNQPQHF. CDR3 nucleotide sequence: TGTGCCAGCAGTGGTCAGGGACTCGGCAATCAGCCCCAGCATTTT.

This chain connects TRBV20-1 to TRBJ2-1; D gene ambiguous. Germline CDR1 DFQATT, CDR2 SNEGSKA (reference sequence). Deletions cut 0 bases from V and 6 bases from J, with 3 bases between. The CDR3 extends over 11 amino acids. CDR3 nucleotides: TGCAGTGCTAGAGAATCCAATGAGCAGTTCTTC. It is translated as CSARESNEQFF.

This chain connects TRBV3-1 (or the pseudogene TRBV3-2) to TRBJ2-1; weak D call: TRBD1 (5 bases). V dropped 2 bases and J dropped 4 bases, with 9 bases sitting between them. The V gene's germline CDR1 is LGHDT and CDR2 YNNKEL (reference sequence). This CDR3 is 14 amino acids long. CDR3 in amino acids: CASSQPDRYNEQFF. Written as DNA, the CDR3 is TGTGCCAGCAGCCAACCAGACAGATACAATGAGCAGTTCTTC.

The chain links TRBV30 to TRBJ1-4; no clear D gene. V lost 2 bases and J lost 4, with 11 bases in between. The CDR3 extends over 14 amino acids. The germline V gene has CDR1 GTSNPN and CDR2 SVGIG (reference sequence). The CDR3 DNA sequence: TGTGCCTGGAGTTTCAATAGCGGTAATGAAAAACTGTTTTTT. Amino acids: CAWSFNSGNEKLFF. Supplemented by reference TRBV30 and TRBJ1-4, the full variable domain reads SQTIHQWPATLVQPVGSPLSLECTVEGTSNPNLYWYRQAAGRGLQLLFYSVGIGQISSEVPQNLSASRPQDRQFILSSKKLLLSDSGFYLCAWSFNSGNEKLFFGSGTQLSVL.

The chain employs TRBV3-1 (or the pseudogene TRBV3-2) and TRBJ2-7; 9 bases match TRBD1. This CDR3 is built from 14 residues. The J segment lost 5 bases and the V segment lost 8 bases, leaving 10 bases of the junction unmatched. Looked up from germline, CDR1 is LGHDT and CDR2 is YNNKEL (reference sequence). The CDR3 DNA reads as TGTGCCAGCGCCCAGAGGTGGACAGGGGACGAGCAGTACTTC. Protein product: CASAQRWTGDEQYF.

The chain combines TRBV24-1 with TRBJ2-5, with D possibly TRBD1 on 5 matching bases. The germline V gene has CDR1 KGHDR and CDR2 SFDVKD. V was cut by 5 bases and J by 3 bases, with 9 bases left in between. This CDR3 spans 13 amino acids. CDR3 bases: TGTGCCACCAGTGCGGACACAAAAGAGACCCAGTACTTC. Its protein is CATSADTKETQYF.

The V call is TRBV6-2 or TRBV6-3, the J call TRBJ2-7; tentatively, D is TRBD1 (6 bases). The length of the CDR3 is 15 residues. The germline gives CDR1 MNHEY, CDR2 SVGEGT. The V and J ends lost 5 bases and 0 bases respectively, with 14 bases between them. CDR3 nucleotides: TGTGCCAGCAGTCGCGGACAGAACCCCTCCTACGAGCAGTACTTC. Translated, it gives CASSRGQNPSYEQYF.

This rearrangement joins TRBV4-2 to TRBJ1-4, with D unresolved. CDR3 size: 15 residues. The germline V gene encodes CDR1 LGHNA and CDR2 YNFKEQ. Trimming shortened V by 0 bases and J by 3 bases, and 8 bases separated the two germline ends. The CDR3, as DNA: TGTGCCAGCAGCCAAGAAAGGGAGGCTAATGAAAAACTGTTTTTT. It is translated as CASSQEREANEKLFF.

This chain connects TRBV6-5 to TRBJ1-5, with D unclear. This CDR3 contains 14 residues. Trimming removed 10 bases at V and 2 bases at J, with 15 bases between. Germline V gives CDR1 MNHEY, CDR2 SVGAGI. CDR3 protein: CATAEGQGNQPQHF. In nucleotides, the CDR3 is TGTGCCACCGCTGAGGGTCAAGGCAATCAGCCCCAGCATTTT.

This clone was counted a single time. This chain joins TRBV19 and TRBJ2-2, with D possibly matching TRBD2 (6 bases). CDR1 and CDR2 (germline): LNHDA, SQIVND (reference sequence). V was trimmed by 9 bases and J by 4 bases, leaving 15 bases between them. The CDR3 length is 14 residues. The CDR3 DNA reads TGTGCCAGCCGTACGGAGGGGAGCACCGGGGAGCTGTTTTTT. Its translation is CASRTEGSTGELFF.

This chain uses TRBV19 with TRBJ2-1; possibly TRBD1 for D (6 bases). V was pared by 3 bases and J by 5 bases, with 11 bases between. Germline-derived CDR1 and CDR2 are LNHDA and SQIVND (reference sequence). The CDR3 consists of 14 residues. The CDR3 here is CASSISGQNNEQFF. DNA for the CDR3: TGTGCCAGTAGTATCTCCGGACAGAACAATGAGCAGTTCTTC.

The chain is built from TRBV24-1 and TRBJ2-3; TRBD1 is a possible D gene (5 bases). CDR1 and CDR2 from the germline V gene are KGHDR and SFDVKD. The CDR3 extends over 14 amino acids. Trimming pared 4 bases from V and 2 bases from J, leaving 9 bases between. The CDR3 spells CATSEQGPTDTQYF. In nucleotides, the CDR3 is TGTGCCACCAGTGAGCAGGGTCCCACAGATACGCAGTATTTT.

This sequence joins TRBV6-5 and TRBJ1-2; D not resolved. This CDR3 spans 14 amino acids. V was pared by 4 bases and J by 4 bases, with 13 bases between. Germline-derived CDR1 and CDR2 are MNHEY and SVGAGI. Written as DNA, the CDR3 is TGTGCCAGCAGTTCCGATCCCCAATTCTATGGCTACACCTTC. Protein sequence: CASSSDPQFYGYTF.